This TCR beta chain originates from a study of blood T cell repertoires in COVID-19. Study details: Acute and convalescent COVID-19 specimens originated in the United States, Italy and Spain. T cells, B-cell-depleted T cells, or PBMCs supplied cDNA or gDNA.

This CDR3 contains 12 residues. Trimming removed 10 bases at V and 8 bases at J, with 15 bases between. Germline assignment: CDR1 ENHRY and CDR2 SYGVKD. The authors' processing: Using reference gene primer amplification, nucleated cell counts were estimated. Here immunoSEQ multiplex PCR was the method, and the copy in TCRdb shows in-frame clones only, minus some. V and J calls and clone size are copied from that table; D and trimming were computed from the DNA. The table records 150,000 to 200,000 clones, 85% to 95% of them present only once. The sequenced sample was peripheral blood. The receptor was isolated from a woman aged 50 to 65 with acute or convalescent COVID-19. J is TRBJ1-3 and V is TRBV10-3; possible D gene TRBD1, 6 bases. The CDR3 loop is CARGQSHDTIYF. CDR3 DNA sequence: TGTGCCAGAGGACAGAGTCATGACACCATATATTTT.